This TCR delta chain derives from a study of gamma-delta T cells after stem cell transplantation. The CDR3 extends over 19 amino acids. From germline, CDR1 is GEAIGNYY and CDR2 EKD. TCRdb reanalysed the RT-PCR reads via CATT. The profile shows about 2,100 delta-chain clones, about 8% of them singletons. This clone was seen a few times. The mismatch at residue 16 between this DNA's translation and the TCRdb protein of a much larger clone likely reflects a read error; the protein shown is translated from the DNA. What was sequenced was gamma-delta T cells. The chain uses TRDV2 and TRDJ1; 13 bases fit TRDD3. The sequence was collected from a human donor. It is not recorded whose cells these are; they may come from a transplant donor. CDR3 region: CACDTVELGDTTYTDNLIF. The CDR3 DNA follows: TGTGCCTGTGACACCGTAGAACTGGGGGATACGACATACACCGATAACCTCATCTTT.